The 20 T cell receptor beta chains given below trace back to one sample, sequenced in a study of cytomegalovirus exposure and HLA in healthy donors. This PCR relied on a set of 60 Vbeta primers and 13 Jbeta primers. Data came from immunoSEQ multiplex PCR; TCRdb stores just in-frame clones and leaves some out. The data hold around 100,000 clones, with 66% observed a single time. The sample comprised PBMCs. These receptors came from a woman in her forties or fifties in good health and CMV-seronegative.

The CDR3 spells CSVVFYEQFF. The CDR3 bases are TGCAGCGTTGTCTTCTATGAGCAGTTCTTC. The gene calls are TRBV29-1 and TRBJ2-1; no clear D gene. Germline V lookup: CDR1 SQVTM, CDR2 ANQGSEA. This CDR3 region has 10 residues. Between the trimmed V and J ends, which lost 4 bases and 8 bases, there was a span of 6 bases.

In its sample, this clone was seen once. This chain joins TRBV27 and TRBJ2-7; 9 nucleotides match TRBD1. The CDR3 is 16 residues long. The junction had 5 bases not matched to a gene; V was cut back by 2 bases and J by 0 bases. Germline lookup yields CDR1 MNHEY and CDR2 SMNVEV (reference sequence). In DNA form, the CDR3 reads TGTGCCAGCAGTTTAACCCCGACAGGGGGCTCCTACGAGCAGTACTTC. It is translated as CASSLTPTGGSYEQYF.

This clone was seen a handful of times. V and J are TRBV6-5 and TRBJ2-1; TRBD2 matches at 9 bases. The germline CDR1 and CDR2 sequences are MNHEY and SVGAGI. The CDR3 has 14 residues. The trim removed 3 bases at V and 6 bases at J, leaving 3 bases unmatched. CDR3 loop: CASSYAGGGNEQFF. CDR3 bases: TGTGCCAGCAGTTATGCGGGGGGGGGCAATGAGCAGTTCTTC.

This sequence joins TRBV19 and TRBJ1-5, with 10 bases matching TRBD1. V shed 4 bases and J 4 bases; nucleotides not matched to a gene: 4. Germline CDR1 is LNHDA and CDR2 is SQIVND (reference sequence). The CDR3 has 15 amino acids. CDR3 nucleotides: TGTGCCAGTAGTAGCCGGGACAGGGGTAATCAGCCCCAGCATTTT. The encoded protein is CASSSRDRGNQPQHF.

The chain has TRBV6-7 and TRBJ2-7, with 11 bases lining up with TRBD2. TRBV6-7 carries the ORF label, with uncertain function. Trimming at V came to 4 bases and at J to 2 bases, leaving 1 base not matched to a gene. The CDR3 has 14 residues. CDR3 amino acids: CASSFSGGAYEQYF. CDR3 DNA: TGTGCCAGCAGTTTTAGCGGGGGGGCCTACGAGCAGTACTTC.

The genes are TRBV5-3 and TRBJ1-5, with D tentatively TRBD1 (5 bases). TRBV5-3 is designated an ORF whose function remains uncertain. The length of the CDR3 is 18 residues. Trimming stripped 5 bases from V and 0 bases from J, with 21 bases between. CDR3 sequence reads: CARRFGTRGNYSNQPQHF. The CDR3 DNA sequence: TGTGCCAGAAGATTTGGCACCCGGGGGAATTATAGCAATCAGCCCCAGCATTTT.

The chain is built from TRBV2 and TRBJ1-1; 8 bases match TRBD1. The J segment lost 4 bases and the V segment lost 5 bases, leaving 6 bases of the junction unmatched. In germline, CDR1 is SNHLY, CDR2 FYNNEI. This CDR3 region has 14 residues. In DNA form, the CDR3 reads TGTGCCAGCAGTATGACAGGGGCAAGCACTGAAGCTTTCTTT. This sequence encodes CASSMTGASTEAFF.

This chain links TRBV7-2 with TRBJ2-1; possibly TRBD2 for D (5 bases). Germline CDR1 and CDR2: SGHTA and FQGNSA. Trimming pared 4 bases from V and 8 bases from J, leaving 15 bases between. The CDR3 is made up of 14 amino acids. CDR3 protein: CASSWTERWDEQFF. In DNA form, the CDR3 reads TGTGCCAGCAGCTGGACTGAGCGATGGGATGAGCAGTTCTTC.

This clone was seen a handful of times. V and J are TRBV14 and TRBJ1-2; 10 bases match TRBD1. Germline V CDR1 and CDR2: SGHDN, FVKESK. There are 14 residues in the CDR3. V gave up 5 bases and J gave up 4 bases; unmatched junction bases: 4. CDR3 region: CASSDDRGPYGYTF. Written as DNA, the CDR3 is TGTGCCAGCAGCGACGACAGGGGGCCCTATGGCTACACCTTC.

The gene calls are TRBV18 and TRBJ1-5; D is uncertain. The germline CDR1 and CDR2 sequences are KGHSH and LQKENI. V lost 4 bases and J lost 4, with 5 bases in between. The CDR3 extends over 12 amino acids. The CDR3 DNA reads as TGTGCCAGCTCACAAACTAATCAGCCCCAGCATTTT. Protein product: CASSQTNQPQHF.

This rearrangement joins TRBV30 to TRBJ2-7; D remains unclear. Between the trimmed V and J ends, which lost 2 bases and 2 bases, there was a span of 10 bases. The CDR3 covers 13 residues. Germline CDR1 GTSNPN, CDR2 SVGIG (reference sequence). The CDR3 DNA reads TGTGCCTGGAGTTCGTACCGAGCCTACGAGCAGTACTTC. Amino acids: CAWSSYRAYEQYF.

The genes are TRBV29-1 and TRBJ2-7; 10 nucleotides agree with TRBD1. Trimming cost V 6 bases and J 2 bases; bases outside gene matches: 4. This CDR3 region has 13 residues. Germline V gene data show CDR1 as SQVTM and CDR2 as ANQGSEA. CDR3 coding DNA: TGCAGCGTCGGGACAGGGGTAACCTACGAGCAGTACTTC. Protein product: CSVGTGVTYEQYF.

The V gene is TRBV19, the J gene TRBJ2-1, with 7 bases fitting TRBD2. The V and J ends lost 5 bases and 7 bases, in that order; junction bases with no gene match: 5. This CDR3 spans 13 amino acids. From germline, CDR1 is LNHDA and CDR2 SQIVND (reference sequence). The CDR3: CASSSASGNEQFF. The CDR3 DNA reads as TGTGCCAGTAGTTCGGCTAGCGGTAATGAGCAGTTCTTC.

This clone was counted a single time. The chain recombines TRBV6-5 with TRBJ2-7; 10 bases line up with TRBD1. The CDR3 loop spans 15 amino acids. Unmatched junction bases numbered 6, after V lost 7 bases and J lost 0 bases. Germline lookup yields CDR1 MNHEY and CDR2 SVGAGI. CDR3 protein: CASTMGQGISYEQYF. In DNA form, the CDR3 reads TGTGCCAGCACTATGGGACAGGGGATCTCCTACGAGCAGTACTTC.

The genes are TRBV28 and TRBJ1-1; a possible D gene is TRBD1 (5 bases). This CDR3 spans 14 amino acids. V was cut by 5 bases and J by 6 bases, with 16 bases left in between. Germline V lookup: CDR1 MDHEN, CDR2 SYDVKM. CDR3 sequence reads: CASSPPHRDSEAFF. The CDR3 coding sequence is TGTGCCAGCAGTCCCCCTCACCGGGACTCTGAAGCTTTCTTT. The full variable domain, completed using reference TRBV28 and TRBJ1-1, is DVKVTQSSRYLVKRTGEKVFLECVQDMDHENMFWYRQDPGLGLRLIYFSYDVKMKEKGDIPEGYSVSREKKERFSLILESASTNQTSMYLCASSPPHRDSEAFFGQGTRLTVV.

CDR3 region: CASSADSGIHQPQHF. The CDR3 region has the DNA TGTGCCAGCAGTGCTGACAGTGGGATCCATCAGCCCCAGCATTTT. The chain links TRBV6-1 to TRBJ1-5; D may be TRBD1 (5 bases). CDR3 length: 15 residues. Germline V gene data show CDR1 as MNHNS and CDR2 as SASEGT. V was cut by 4 bases and J by 5 bases, with 15 bases left in between.

As DNA, the CDR3 is TGTGCCAGCAGCGCCCGGGCGGGGGCCCCGCAAACGCAGTATTTT. It translates to CASSARAGAPQTQYF. The chain joins TRBV7-2 to TRBJ2-3, with D perhaps matching TRBD2 (7 bases). The CDR3 runs to 15 residues. In germline, CDR1 is SGHTA, CDR2 FQGNSA. V was clipped by 5 bases and J by 9 bases, with 21 bases between them.

The CDR3 loop reads CATGLAGANIQYF. CDR3 nucleotide sequence: TGTGCCACCGGTTTGGCGGGGGCAAACATTCAGTACTTC. The V gene is TRBV10-3, the J gene TRBJ2-4, with a possible D match to TRBD2 (7 bases). V lost 10 bases and J 6 bases, leaving 16 bases between the germline ends. This CDR3 is 13 amino acids long. Germline values: CDR1 ENHRY, CDR2 SYGVKD.

V and J are TRBV6-5 and TRBJ2-7, with D maybe TRBD1 (6 bases). V lost 0 bases and J lost 3, with 12 bases in between. This CDR3 comprises 15 residues. Germline-derived CDR1 and CDR2 are MNHEY and SVGAGI. As DNA, the CDR3 is TGTGCCAGCAGTTACTCTAGGGTAGGGGGCTACGAGCAGTACTTC. This encodes CASSYSRVGGYEQYF.

This sequence joins TRBV19 and TRBJ1-5; 8 bases agree with TRBD1. Germline V gives CDR1 LNHDA, CDR2 SQIVND (reference sequence). V lost 6 bases to trimming and J lost 1 base; unmatched junction nucleotides: 5. The CDR3 consists of 15 residues. Here the CDR3 DNA reads TGTGCCAGTAGAACGGACAGGGCGAGCAATCAGCCCCAGCATTTT. Encoded protein: CASRTDRASNQPQHF.